This T cell receptor beta chain came from a study of T cell responses to AZD1222 COVID-19 vaccine. CDR3 size: 12 residues. Per germline, CDR1 LNHDA and CDR2 SQIVND (reference sequence). Trimming removed 7 bases at V and 4 bases at J, with 9 bases between. Measured with immunoSEQ multiplex PCR; TCRdb has only the in-frame clones, and not every one. Seen here are some 150,000 clones, approximately 93% observed once, and the top ten hold approximately 4%. The sample in question was peripheral blood, obtained on day 0 of AZD1222 vaccination. This TCR was sampled from an adult in good health. The chain combines TRBV19 with TRBJ2-3, with D uncertain. CDR3 loop: CASKGTPDTQYF. In DNA form, the CDR3 reads TGTGCCAGTAAGGGTACCCCAGATACGCAGTATTTT. The complete variable domain, with remaining parts taken from reference TRBV19 and TRBJ2-3, reads DGGITQSPKYLFRKEGQNVTLSCEQNLNHDAMYWYRQDPGQGLRLIYYSQIVNDFQKGDIAEGYSVSREKKESFPLTVTSAQKNPTAFYLCASKGTPDTQYFGPGTRLTVL.